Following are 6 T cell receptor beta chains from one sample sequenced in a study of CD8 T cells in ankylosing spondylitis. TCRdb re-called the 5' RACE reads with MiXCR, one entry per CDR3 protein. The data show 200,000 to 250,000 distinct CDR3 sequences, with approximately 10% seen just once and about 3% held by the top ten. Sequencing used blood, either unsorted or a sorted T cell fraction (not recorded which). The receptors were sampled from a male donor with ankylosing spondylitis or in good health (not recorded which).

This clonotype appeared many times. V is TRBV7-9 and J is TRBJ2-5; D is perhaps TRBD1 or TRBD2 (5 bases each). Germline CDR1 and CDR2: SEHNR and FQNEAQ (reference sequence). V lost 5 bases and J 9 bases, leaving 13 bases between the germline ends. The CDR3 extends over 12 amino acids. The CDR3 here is CASSLGARPQYF. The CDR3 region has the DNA TGTGCCAGCAGCCTCGGGGCCCGACCCCAGTACTTC.

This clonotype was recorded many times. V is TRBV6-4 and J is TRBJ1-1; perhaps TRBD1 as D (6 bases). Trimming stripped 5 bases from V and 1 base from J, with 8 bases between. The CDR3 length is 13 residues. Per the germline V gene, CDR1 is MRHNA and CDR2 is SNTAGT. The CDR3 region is CASSKDRNTEAFF. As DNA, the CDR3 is TGTGCCAGCAGTAAGGACAGGAACACTGAAGCTTTCTTT.

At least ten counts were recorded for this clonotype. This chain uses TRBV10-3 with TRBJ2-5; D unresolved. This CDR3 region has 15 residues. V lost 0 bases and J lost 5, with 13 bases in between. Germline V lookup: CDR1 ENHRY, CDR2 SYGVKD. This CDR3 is CAISESKGPHETQYF. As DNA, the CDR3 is TGTGCCATCAGTGAGTCGAAGGGCCCCCACGAGACCCAGTACTTC.

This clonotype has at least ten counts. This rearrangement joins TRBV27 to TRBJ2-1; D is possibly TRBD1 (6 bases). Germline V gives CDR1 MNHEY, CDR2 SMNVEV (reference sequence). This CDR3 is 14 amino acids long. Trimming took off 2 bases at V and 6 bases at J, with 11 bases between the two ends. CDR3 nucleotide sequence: TGTGCCAGCAGTTTACGGACAGCGCTCAATGAGCAGTTCTTC. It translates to CASSLRTALNEQFF.

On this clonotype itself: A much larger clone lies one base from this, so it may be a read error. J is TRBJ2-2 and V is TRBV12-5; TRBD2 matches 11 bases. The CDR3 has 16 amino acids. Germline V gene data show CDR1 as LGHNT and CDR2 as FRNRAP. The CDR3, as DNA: TGTACTAGTGGTTCGGGACTAGCGGTAAACACCGGGGAGCTGTTTTTT. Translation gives CTSGSGLAVNTGELFF.

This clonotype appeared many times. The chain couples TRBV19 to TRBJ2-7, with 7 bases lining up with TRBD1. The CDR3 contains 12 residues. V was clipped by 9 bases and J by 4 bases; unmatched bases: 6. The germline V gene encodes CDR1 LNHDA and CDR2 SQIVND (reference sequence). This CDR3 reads CASADRSYEQYF. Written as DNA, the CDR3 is TGTGCCAGCGCGGACAGGAGTTACGAGCAGTACTTC. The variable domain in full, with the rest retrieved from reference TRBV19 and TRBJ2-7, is DGGITQSPKYLFRKEGQNVTLSCEQNLNHDAMYWYRQDPGQGLRLIYYSQIVNDFQKGDIAEGYSVSREKKESFPLTVTSAQKNPTAFYLCASADRSYEQYFGPGTRLTVT.